The subject of this entry is one T cell receptor beta chain. The target of this receptor is not known. The record has no base qualities; no much larger clone is one base away. V is cut back by 5 bases and J by 0 bases, with 5 bases in the junction unmatched. The CDR3 spans 17 residues, from the cysteine through the phenylalanine. Left in the record is the CDR3 DNA by itself, 51 bases read in frame from the first base. CDR1 and CDR2, per the germline V gene, are MDHEN and SYDVKM. What the time point label conveys for this sample: about 28 days (+/-7) after the second vaccine dose. Explained via the paper, the treatment or condition label denotes: meningococcal conjugate vaccine given as trial control. Samples from vaccinated people were obtained from the UK trials COV001 and COV002, which included a single-blind randomized controlled phase 2/3 trial of AZD1222 (ChAdOx1 nCoV-19) in healthy adults. Trial participant PBMC samples were collected at day 0 and day 28 after the second dose for TCRbeta chain sequencing.

The CDR3 regions of human TCRbeta chains were analyzed by immunosequencing. The original pipeline was this. Repertoire TCRs were matched against a reference library of SARS-CoV-2-specific TCRs generated with the MIRA antigen-specificity platform. Breadth was defined as the fraction of unique TCRs that were SARS-CoV-2-associated, and depth was defined as the fraction of total T cells that were SARS-CoV-2-associated. Each spike-specific TCR was assigned to its reactive spike region and to a CD4 or CD8 class using the MIRA data. Log10-transformed breadth and depth values were compared by one-way ANOVA with Sidak's multiple comparisons tests. TCRdb stores this immuneACCESS table with in-frame sequences only. Part of the clones is absent; in the studies checked, under half of the shortfall reflects unresolved V genes, and no reason is known for the rest. The V and J calls and the clone size are those of that table, but D and trimming were determined from the DNA. The sample includes 150,000 to 200,000 clones, with about nine tenths observed a single time. The ten largest clones represent 4.3% of the sample.

The data originate from a study of T cell responses to AZD1222 COVID-19 vaccine (dated by TCRdb to the early 2020s). For the wider study: A total of just over 230 trial participants underwent TCR sequencing, of whom about 200 received two doses of AZD1222 and some 26 received two doses of the MenACWY control vaccine. Trial participants were enrolled by age into 18-55, 56-69 and 70-plus year subgroups, with 148, 28 and 57 TCR-sequenced participants respectively. Results the study describes overall, beyond this receptor: Spike-specific TCR breadth and depth rose significantly after two AZD1222 doses compared with day 0 and with MenACWY recipients. CD4 TCRs associated with the vaccine covered the entire spike protein, and the dominant responses were in regions 160-218 and 743-854. Epitopes outside the regions mutated in the B.1.351 and B.1.1.7 variants were reportedly recognized by nearly half of the unique spike-specific TCRs. Because no day 14 peak-response samples were available, repertoires were characterized only after the peak T cell response. Most participants were white British and females outnumbered males, and the authors suggested that clonal diversity may have been underestimated. Conclusions about previously exposed vaccinees were limited because only a handful of AZD1222 recipients were SARS-CoV-2 seropositive at baseline. In the small 56-69-year group, the increase in depth fell short of significance, most likely because of low power.

Rearrangement joined TRBV28 to TRBJ2-2, with 11 junctional bases fitting TRBD2. This TCR came from an adult who received the MenACWY meningococcal vaccine as a control. This material consisted of peripheral blood, taken 28 days after the second dose of the MenACWY control vaccine. The CDR3 amino acid sequence is: CASSLPTSGANTGELFF. Read as DNA, the sequence is TGTGCCAGCAGTCTCCCGACTAGCGGGGCGAACACCGGGGAGCTGTTTTTT.